What follows is one TCR beta chain and its context. Looked up from germline, CDR1 is SNHLY and CDR2 is FYNNEI. CDR3 length: 16 amino acids. Trimming took 7 bases from V and 2 from J; bases not matched to a gene: 8. This table comes from immunoSEQ multiplex PCR, and its TCRdb copy is limited to in-frame clones, with some not included. In the table there are some 350,000 clones, about 88% of which are singletons. These data originate in a study of blood T cell repertoires in COVID-19. V is TRBV2 and J is TRBJ2-2; 9 bases match TRBD2. This clonotype was sampled from a human donor in a cohort sampled during active COVID-19. Material: peripheral blood. CDR3 DNA sequence: TGTGCCAGCACAAGGACTAGCGTGATTAACACCGGGGAGCTGTTTTTT. It codes for CASTRTSVINTGELFF.